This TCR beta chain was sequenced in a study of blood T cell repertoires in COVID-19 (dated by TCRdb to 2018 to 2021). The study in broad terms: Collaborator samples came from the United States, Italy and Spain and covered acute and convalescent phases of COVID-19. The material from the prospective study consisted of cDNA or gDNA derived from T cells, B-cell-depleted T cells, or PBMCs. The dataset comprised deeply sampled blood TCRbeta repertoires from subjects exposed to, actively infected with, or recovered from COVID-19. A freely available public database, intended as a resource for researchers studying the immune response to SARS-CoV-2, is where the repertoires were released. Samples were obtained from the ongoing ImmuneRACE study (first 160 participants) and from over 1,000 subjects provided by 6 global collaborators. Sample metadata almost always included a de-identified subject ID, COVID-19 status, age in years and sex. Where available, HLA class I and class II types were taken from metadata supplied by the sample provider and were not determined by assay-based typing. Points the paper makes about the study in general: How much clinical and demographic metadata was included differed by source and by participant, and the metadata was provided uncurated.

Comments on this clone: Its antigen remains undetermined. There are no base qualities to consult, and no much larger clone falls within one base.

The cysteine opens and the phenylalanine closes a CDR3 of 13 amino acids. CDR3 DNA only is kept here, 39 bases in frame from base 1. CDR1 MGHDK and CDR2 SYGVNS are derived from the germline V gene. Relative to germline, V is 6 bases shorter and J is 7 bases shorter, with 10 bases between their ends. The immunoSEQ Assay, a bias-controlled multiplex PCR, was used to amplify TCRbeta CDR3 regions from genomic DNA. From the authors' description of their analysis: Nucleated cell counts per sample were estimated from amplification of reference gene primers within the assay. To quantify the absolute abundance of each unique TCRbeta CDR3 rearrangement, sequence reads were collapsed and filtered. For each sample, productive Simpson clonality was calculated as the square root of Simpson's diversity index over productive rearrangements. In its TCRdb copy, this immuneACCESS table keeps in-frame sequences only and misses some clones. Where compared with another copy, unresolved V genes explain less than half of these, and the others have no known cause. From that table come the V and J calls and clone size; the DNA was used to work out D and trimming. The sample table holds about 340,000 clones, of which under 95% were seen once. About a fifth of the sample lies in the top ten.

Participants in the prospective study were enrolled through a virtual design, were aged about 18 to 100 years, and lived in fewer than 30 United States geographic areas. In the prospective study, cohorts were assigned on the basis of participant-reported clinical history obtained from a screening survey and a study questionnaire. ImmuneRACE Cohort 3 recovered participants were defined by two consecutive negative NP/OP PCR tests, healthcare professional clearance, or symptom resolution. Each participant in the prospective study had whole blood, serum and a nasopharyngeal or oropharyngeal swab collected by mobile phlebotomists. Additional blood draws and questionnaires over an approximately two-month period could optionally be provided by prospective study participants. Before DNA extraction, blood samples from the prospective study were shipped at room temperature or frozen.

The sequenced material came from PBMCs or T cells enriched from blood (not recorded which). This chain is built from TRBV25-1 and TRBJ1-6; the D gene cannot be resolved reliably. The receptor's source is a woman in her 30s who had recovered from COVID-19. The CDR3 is CASSDRGNSPLHF. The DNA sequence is TGTGCCAGCAGCGATCGGGGAAATTCACCCCTCCACTTT.